Included here is one T cell receptor (beta chain) sequence, with context. Sample time point: pretreatment peripheral blood. The data were obtained in a study of PD-L1 blockade in urothelial cancer. In germline, CDR1 is SEHNR, CDR2 FQNEAQ (reference sequence). V was pared by 1 base and J by 1 base, with 4 bases of the junction left unmatched. The CDR3 is 16 residues long. Generated by immunoSEQ multiplex PCR, the TCRdb table keeps only in-frame clones and is missing some. The sample contains some 66,000 clones, approximately 83% of which appear only once. Sample: PBMCs, taken around atezolizumab (anti-PD-L1) treatment. This TCR came from a man aged 55-75 years with urothelial cancer. V is TRBV7-9 and J is TRBJ2-5, with TRBD2 matching 9 bases. CDR3 amino acids: CASSLGGSGGQETQYF. The CDR3 DNA reads TGTGCCAGCAGCTTAGGGGGTAGCGGGGGCCAAGAGACCCAGTACTTC.